The 18 T cell receptor beta chains listed next were all sequenced from one sample in a study of shared clonotypes between healthy human individuals. Clones were sequenced by immunoSEQ multiplex PCR, and TCRdb holds only the in-frame ones, with some missing. Of about 2 million clones listed, 85% to 95% are singletons. Material: naive CD4+ T cells sorted from blood. Subset given: CD45RA+ positively selected. Receptors originate from a man aged 18 to 30 in good health.

J is TRBJ1-2 and V is TRBV27; 8 bases agree with TRBD1. After removal of 5 bases from V and 6 bases from J, the junction contained 5 bases not matched to a gene. The germline CDR1 and CDR2 sequences are MNHEY and SMNVEV (reference sequence). This CDR3 comprises 13 residues. The CDR3 nucleotides are TGTGCCAGCAGTCGTAGGACAGGGAATGGCTACACCTTC. Translating gives CASSRRTGNGYTF.

With regard to this clone: One end of the junction does not line up with germline, which may come from a read error. For the CDR3, the DNA is TGTGCTAGCAGCCCAACCGGTCCCGGGACAGGGTGGCTGTTTTTT. This sequence encodes CASSPTGPGTGWLFF. The chain uses TRBV7-7 and TRBJ2-2; 9 bases are shared with TRBD1. The CDR3 has 15 residues. The V gene's germline CDR1 is SSHAT and CDR2 FNYEAQ (reference sequence).

V is TRBV7-9 and J is TRBJ2-3; TRBD2 is a possible D gene (6 bases). The CDR3 has 13 residues. Trimming shortened V by 5 bases and J by 5 bases, and 11 bases separated the two germline ends. CDR1 and CDR2 from the germline V gene are SEHNR and FQNEAQ (reference sequence). This CDR3 is CASSPRGVDTQYF. The CDR3 nucleotides read TGTGCCAGCAGCCCTCGCGGGGTAGATACGCAGTATTTT.

The chain is built from TRBV5-6 and TRBJ2-3, with D possibly being TRBD1 or TRBD2 (5 bases each). The CDR3 covers 15 residues. The V end lost 3 bases, the J end lost 6 bases, and 17 bases lay between the germline ends. Germline V lookup: CDR1 SGHDT, CDR2 YYEEEE. The CDR3 here is CASSWDRSLGDTQYF. The CDR3, as DNA: TGTGCCAGCAGCTGGGACCGTAGCCTCGGGGATACGCAGTATTTT. The full variable domain, its missing parts supplied by reference TRBV5-6 and TRBJ2-3, is DAGVTQSPTHLIKTRGQQVTLRCSPKSGHDTVSWYQQALGQGPQFIFQYYEEEERQRGNFPDRFSGHQFPNYSSELNVNALLLGDSALYLCASSWDRSLGDTQYFGPGTRLTVL.

The chain carries TRBV30 and TRBJ1-4; D unclear. The CDR3 spans 18 residues. CDR1 is GTSNPN, CDR2 SVGIG, per germline (reference sequence). The V gene lost 0 bases and the J gene lost 3 bases, with 20 bases spanning the gap. The CDR3 nucleotides are TGTGCCTGGAGTGTACGGTGGGCCGTCGAAACTCCTAATGAAAAACTGTTTTTT. Its translation is CAWSVRWAVETPNEKLFF. Supplemented by reference TRBV30 and TRBJ1-4, the full variable domain reads SQTIHQWPATLVQPVGSPLSLECTVEGTSNPNLYWYRQAAGRGLQLLFYSVGIGQISSEVPQNLSASRPQDRQFILSSKKLLLSDSGFYLCAWSVRWAVETPNEKLFFGSGTQLSVL.

This clone was seen just once. A much larger clonotype is one base distant, so this may be a read error. The chain recombines TRBV7-9 with TRBJ1-1, with D possibly matching TRBD1 (5 bases). The CDR3 spans 14 residues. CDR1 is SEHNR and CDR2 is FQNEAQ in the germline V gene (reference sequence). The germline V and J ends were trimmed by 1 base and 1 base, with 7 bases remaining between them. The CDR3 loop reads CASSLGTQNTEAFF. CDR3 DNA: TGTGCCAGCAGCTTAGGGACACAGAACACTGAAGCTTTCTTT.

The chain joins TRBV5-1 to TRBJ2-1; 9 bases match TRBD2. V trimming: 7 bases; J trimming: 8 bases; junction bases outside the gene matches: 13. This CDR3 is 15 amino acids long. Looked up from germline, CDR1 is SGHRS and CDR2 is YFSETQ. CDR3 nucleotide sequence: TGCGCCAGCCGCCGCGGGGGGGCCATGACCGATGAGCAGTTCTTC. Protein: CASRRGGAMTDEQFF. Supplemented by reference TRBV5-1 and TRBJ2-1, the full variable domain reads KAGVTQTPRYLIKTRGQQVTLSCSPISGHRSVSWYQQTPGQGLQFLFEYFSETQRNKGNFPGRFSGRQFSNSRSEMNVSTLELGDSALYLCASRRGGAMTDEQFFGPGTRLTVL.

The chain has TRBV5-1 and TRBJ2-6; possible D gene TRBD2, 5 bases. The germline V gene has CDR1 SGHRS and CDR2 YFSETQ. V lost 0 bases and J 2 bases, leaving 6 bases between the germline ends. This CDR3 is 15 amino acids long. CDR3 loop: CASSLGRAGANVLTF. The CDR3 DNA reads as TGCGCCAGCAGCTTGGGGCGGGCTGGGGCCAACGTCCTGACTTTC.

The V gene is TRBV28, the J gene TRBJ1-6; 7 bases are shared with TRBD1. The CDR3 length is 16 residues. The germline V gene has CDR1 MDHEN and CDR2 SYDVKM. Trimming at V came to 5 bases and at J to 9 bases, leaving 13 bases not matched to a gene. The CDR3 sequence: CASSPGGLEDGSPLHF. Written as DNA, the CDR3 is TGTGCCAGCAGTCCAGGGGGGCTGGAAGACGGTTCACCCCTCCACTTT.

The genes are TRBV5-1 and TRBJ2-1, with TRBD2 identical over 13 bases. The CDR3 runs 14 residues. The ends lost 7 bases at V and 7 bases at J; junction bases unmatched: 5. The V gene's germline CDR1 is SGHRS and CDR2 YFSETQ. The chain's CDR3 is CASGGTSGTNEQFF. The CDR3, as DNA: TGCGCCAGCGGCGGGACTAGCGGGACGAATGAGCAGTTCTTC.

To note about this clone: In the same sample, other DNA sequences code for this CDR3. CDR3 region: CASRQGGGNTIYF. DNA for the CDR3: TGTGCCAGCAGACAGGGAGGCGGAAACACCATATATTTT. The V and J genes are TRBV6-5 and TRBJ1-3; possibly TRBD1 for D (6 bases). The V and J ends lost 6 bases and 4 bases respectively, with 10 bases between them. Germline V gives CDR1 MNHEY, CDR2 SVGAGI. This CDR3 region has 13 residues.

About this clone itself: This specimen includes other DNA sequences encoding the same CDR3. This chain connects TRBV7-6 to TRBJ2-1; 7 nucleotides agree with TRBD1. V lost 0 bases and J lost 4; bases outside the gene matches: 3. CDR1 and CDR2 (germline): SGHVS, FNYEAQ. The CDR3 covers 15 residues. The CDR3 sequence: CASSLAGTDYNEQFF. In DNA, the CDR3 is TGTGCCAGCAGCTTAGCCGGGACAGATTACAATGAGCAGTTCTTC.

V is TRBV7-2 and J is TRBJ2-7; maybe TRBD2 (5 bases). CDR1 SGHTA and CDR2 FQGNSA come from the germline V gene. This CDR3 comprises 15 residues. Trimming left V 7 bases short and J 0 bases short, with 16 bases between. The chain's CDR3 is CASTSGETFSYEQYF. The CDR3 DNA sequence: TGTGCCAGCACGTCCGGGGAAACCTTCTCCTACGAGCAGTACTTC.

The chain links TRBV5-1 to TRBJ2-3; the D is unclear. The CDR3 sequence is 12 residues long. Trimming took off 4 bases at V and 1 base at J, with 4 bases between the two ends. Per germline, CDR1 SGHRS and CDR2 YFSETQ. CDR3 sequence reads: CASSERTDTQYF. DNA for the CDR3: TGCGCCAGCAGCGAACGCACAGATACGCAGTATTTT.

CDR3 sequence reads: CASKRAGGLEQYF. Written as DNA, the CDR3 is TGTGCCAGTAAACGTGCGGGAGGGCTCGAGCAGTACTTC. V and J are TRBV19 and TRBJ2-7, with TRBD2 identical over 9 bases. The CDR3 totals 13 residues. Trimming cost V 7 bases and J 6 bases; bases outside gene matches: 7. Germline V gene data show CDR1 as LNHDA and CDR2 as SQIVND (reference sequence).

The genes are TRBV7-2 and TRBJ2-7; 8 bases map to TRBD2. CDR3 length equals 14 residues. The trim removed 3 bases at V and 3 bases at J, leaving 4 bases unmatched. Germline CDR1 SGHTA, CDR2 FQGNSA. The DNA for the CDR3 is TGTGCCAGCAGCTTTGGGGCGGGAGGCTACGAGCAGTACTTC. Protein: CASSFGAGGYEQYF.

This clone appeared once. This specimen includes other DNA sequences encoding the same CDR3. This chain links TRBV19 with TRBJ2-7, with no clear D. Germline V CDR1 and CDR2: LNHDA, SQIVND (reference sequence). Trimming pared 4 bases from V and 0 bases from J, leaving 10 bases between. There are 14 residues in the CDR3. The CDR3 bases are TGTGCCAGTAGTAATCGTGGCAGCTCCTACGAGCAGTACTTC. It specifies CASSNRGSSYEQYF.

The rearrangement links TRBV9 to TRBJ2-6, with 7 nucleotides matching TRBD2. Unmatched junction bases numbered 6, after V lost 0 bases and J lost 0 bases. The CDR3 has 18 amino acids. Germline assignment: CDR1 SGDLS and CDR2 YYNGEE. The CDR3 DNA reads as TGTGCCAGCAGCGTAGGGCTAGCGGCTAGCTCTGGGGCCAACGTCCTGACTTTC. Translating gives CASSVGLAASSGANVLTF.